This TCR beta chain was profiled in a study of shared clonotypes between healthy human individuals. The V gene's germline CDR1 is MNHEY and CDR2 SVGAGI. This CDR3 contains 13 residues. The V segment lost 5 bases and the J segment 13 bases; nucleotides outside the gene matches: 13. Both subsets, CD45RA+ naive and CD45RA-negative memory, were split from the CD4+ cells. TCRdb's table, derived via immunoSEQ multiplex PCR, lists solely in-frame clones and lacks some. Among about a million clones listed, roughly 75% were seen once. Material: memory CD4+ T cells sorted from blood. Subset noted: CD45RA-negative fraction. The source is a man aged 18 to 30 in good health. V and J are TRBV6-5 and TRBJ1-2, with TRBD1 matching over 7 bases. The CDR3 loop is CASSPPMTGMGTF. CDR3 nucleotide sequence: TGTGCCAGCAGTCCACCCATGACAGGGATGGGCACCTTC.